The 9 T cell receptor beta chains below come from one sample, sequenced in a study of control samples from healthy donors and cancer patients. Clones were read by immunoSEQ multiplex PCR, and TCRdb kept only the in-frame ones, dropping some. The sample yields 45,000 to 65,000 clones, 85% to 90% seen once. The sequencing input was PBMCs. Receptor source: a man aged 45-60 years with head and neck cancer.

The chain links TRBV5-5 to TRBJ2-5; a weak D match, TRBD2 (5 bases). Germline CDR1 reads SGHKS; CDR2 reads YYEKEE (reference sequence). Trimming stripped 6 bases from V and 2 bases from J, with 17 bases between. The CDR3 is 15 amino acids. CDR3 nucleotide sequence: TGTGCCAGCAACCCGGCGGGTCGAAGTCAAGAGACCCAGTACTTC. Translating it yields CASNPAGRSQETQYF.

J is TRBJ2-1 and V is TRBV19, with TRBD2 matching over 8 bases. Looked up from germline, CDR1 is LNHDA and CDR2 is SQIVND (reference sequence). The V and J ends lost 10 bases and 3 bases, in that order; junction bases with no gene match: 5. This CDR3 is built from 13 residues. CDR3 in DNA: TGTGCCACCTCGGGGGGGAGCTACAATGAGCAGTTCTTC. This sequence encodes CATSGGSYNEQFF.

The rearrangement joins TRBV19 to TRBJ1-1, with 7 bases fitting TRBD1. V dropped 5 bases and J dropped 5; count of bases not matched to a gene: 11. Per germline, CDR1 LNHDA and CDR2 SQIVND (reference sequence). The CDR3 contains 15 residues. This chain's CDR3 is CASSGRQGIKTEAFF. CDR3 bases: TGTGCCAGTAGTGGGAGACAGGGAATAAAAACTGAAGCTTTCTTT.

The J gene is TRBJ2-3, the V gene TRBV4-1, with unresolved D. V was clipped by 3 bases and J by 0 bases, with 10 bases between them. The CDR3 extends over 15 amino acids. Germline V gives CDR1 MGHRA, CDR2 YSYEKL. DNA for the CDR3: TGCGCCAGCAGCCATATGGGCCAGAGCACAGATACGCAGTATTTT. It yields the protein CASSHMGQSTDTQYF.

The CDR3 is CASSFTRPYEQYF. The CDR3, as DNA: TGTGCCAGCAGTTTCACCCGTCCCTACGAGCAGTACTTC. The genes are TRBV28 and TRBJ2-7; unclear D gene. Germline CDR1 is MDHEN and CDR2 is SYDVKM. The CDR3 covers 13 residues. The germline V and J ends were trimmed by 3 bases and 2 bases, with 8 bases remaining between them.

The gene calls are TRBV10-3 and TRBJ1-2, with 7 bases identical to TRBD1. Germline V gene lookup returns CDR1 ENHRY and CDR2 SYGVKD. The CDR3 loop spans 13 amino acids. V lost 9 bases and J lost 6; bases outside the gene matches: 10. The CDR3 DNA is TGTGCCATTACATCAACAGGGGAGGATGGCTACACCTTC. It encodes CAITSTGEDGYTF.

This clone appeared a single time. The V and J genes are TRBV10-3 and TRBJ2-3; TRBD1 matches at 10 bases. The length of the CDR3 is 15 residues. V lost 2 bases and J lost 5; bases outside the gene matches: 4. Per germline, CDR1 ENHRY and CDR2 SYGVKD. This CDR3 reads CAISEGQGDVDTQYF. Here the CDR3 DNA reads TGTGCCATCAGTGAGGGACAGGGGGATGTAGATACGCAGTATTTT.

The chain employs TRBV5-1 and TRBJ2-5, with a tentative D call TRBD1 (7 bases). This CDR3 has 15 amino acids. CDR1 and CDR2 from the germline V gene are SGHRS and YFSETQ. Trimming left V 0 bases short and J 5 bases short, with 14 bases between. The CDR3 loop reads CASSLGSAGGETQYF. The CDR3 DNA follows: TGCGCCAGCAGCTTGGGGTCCGCAGGGGGGGAGACCCAGTACTTC.

V gene TRBV7-9 combines with J gene TRBJ1-1; D is unresolved. V shed 1 base and J shed 8 bases, with 8 bases lying between them. CDR1 SEHNR and CDR2 FQNEAQ come from the germline V gene (reference sequence). The CDR3 runs to 12 residues. CDR3 bases: TGTGCCAGCAGCTTAGAAAATAGAGAAGCTTTCTTT. This sequence encodes CASSLENREAFF.